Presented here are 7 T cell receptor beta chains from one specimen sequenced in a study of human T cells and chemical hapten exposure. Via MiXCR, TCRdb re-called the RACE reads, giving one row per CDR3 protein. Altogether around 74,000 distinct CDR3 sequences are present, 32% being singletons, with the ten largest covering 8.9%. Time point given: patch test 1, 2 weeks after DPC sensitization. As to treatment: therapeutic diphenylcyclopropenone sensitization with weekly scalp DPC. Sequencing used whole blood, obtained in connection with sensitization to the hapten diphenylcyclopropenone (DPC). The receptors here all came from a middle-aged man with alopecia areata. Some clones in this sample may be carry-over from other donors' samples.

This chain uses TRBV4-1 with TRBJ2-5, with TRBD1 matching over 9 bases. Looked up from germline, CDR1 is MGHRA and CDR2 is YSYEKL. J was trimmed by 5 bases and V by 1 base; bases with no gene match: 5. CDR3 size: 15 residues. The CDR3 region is CASSQADRGGETQYF. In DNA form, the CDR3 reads TGCGCCAGCAGCCAAGCCGACAGGGGGGGGGAGACCCAGTACTTC.

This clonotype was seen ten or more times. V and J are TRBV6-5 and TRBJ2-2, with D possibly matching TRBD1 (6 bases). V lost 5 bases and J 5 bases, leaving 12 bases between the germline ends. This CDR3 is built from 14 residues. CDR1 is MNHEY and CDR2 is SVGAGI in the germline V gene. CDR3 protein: CASSLQGWTGELFF. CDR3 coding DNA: TGTGCCAGCAGTCTACAGGGATGGACCGGGGAGCTGTTTTTT.

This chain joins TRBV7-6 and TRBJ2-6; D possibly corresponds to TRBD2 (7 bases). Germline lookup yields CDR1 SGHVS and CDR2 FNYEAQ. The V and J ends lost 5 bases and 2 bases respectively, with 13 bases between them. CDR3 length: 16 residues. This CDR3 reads CASSPQGGAGANVLTF. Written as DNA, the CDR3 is TGTGCCAGCAGCCCGCAAGGGGGGGCTGGGGCCAACGTCCTGACTTTC.

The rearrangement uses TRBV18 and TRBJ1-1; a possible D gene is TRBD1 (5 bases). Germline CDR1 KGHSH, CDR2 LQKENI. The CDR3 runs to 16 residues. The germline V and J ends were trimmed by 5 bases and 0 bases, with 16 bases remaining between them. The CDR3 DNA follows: TGTGCCAGCTCAGTAGGGGTAGGAACGATGAACACTGAAGCTTTCTTT. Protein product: CASSVGVGTMNTEAFF.

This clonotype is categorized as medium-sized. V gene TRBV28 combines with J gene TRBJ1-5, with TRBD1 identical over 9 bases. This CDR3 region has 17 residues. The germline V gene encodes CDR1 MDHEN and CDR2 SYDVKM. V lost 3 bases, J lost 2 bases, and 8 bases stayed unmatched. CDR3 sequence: CASSFWGQGGGNQPQHF. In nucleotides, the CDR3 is TGTGCCAGCAGTTTTTGGGGACAGGGAGGAGGCAATCAGCCCCAGCATTTT.

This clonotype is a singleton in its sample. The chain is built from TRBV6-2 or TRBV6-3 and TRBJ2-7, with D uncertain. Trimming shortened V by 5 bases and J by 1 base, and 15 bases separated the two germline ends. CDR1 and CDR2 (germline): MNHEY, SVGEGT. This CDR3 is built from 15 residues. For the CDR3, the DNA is TGTGCCAGCAGTCAGCCGGGTGCCCCTTCCTACGAGCAGTACTTC. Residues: CASSQPGAPSYEQYF.

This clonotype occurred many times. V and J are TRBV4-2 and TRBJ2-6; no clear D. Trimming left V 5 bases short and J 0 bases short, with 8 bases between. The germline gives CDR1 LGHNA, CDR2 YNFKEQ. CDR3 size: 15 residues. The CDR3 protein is CASSSGSSGANVLTF. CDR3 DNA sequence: TGTGCCAGCAGCTCCGGCAGCTCTGGGGCCAACGTCCTGACTTTC.